This T cell receptor beta chain was documented in a study of shared T cell receptors in the human thymus. This table comes from immunoSEQ multiplex PCR, and its TCRdb copy is limited to in-frame clones, with some not included. Here the sample spans some 660,000 clones, more than 75% being singletons. This clone was detected only a few times. V was pared by 1 base and J by 7 bases, with 20 bases between. CDR3 length equals 16 residues. Germline CDR1 LGHNA, CDR2 YSLEER. The same sample was also used in a study of human thymus T cells. That paper states: Donors consisted of healthy Finnish infants (having corrective surgery for congenital heart defects). During corrective heart surgery, resections were taken, and the thymus tissue came from them. Related research has reported that thymic repertoires overlap highly among unrelated individuals.

The receptor's source is a boy in the first two years of life with a congenital heart defect. The chain employs TRBV4-3 and TRBJ2-7, with a possible D match to TRBD2 (5 bases). Sequenced material: thymocytes. CDR3 sequence reads: CASSQGVLERPREQYF. In nucleotides, the CDR3 is TGCGCCAGCAGCCAAGGGGTACTAGAAAGGCCTAGGGAGCAGTACTTC.